Shown below are 16 T cell receptor beta chains from a single sample sequenced in a study of shared clonotypes between healthy human individuals. Profiling relied on immunoSEQ multiplex PCR, and the TCRdb table lists in-frame clones only, not all of them. The table shows about 2 million clones, with approximately 94% occurring only once. Naive CD8 cells, CD45RO-negative and positively selected for CCR7, excluded terminally differentiated effector memory CD45RA+ cells. The sequencing input was naive CD8+ T cells sorted from blood. The source is a young man in good health.

The chain carries TRBV6-6 and TRBJ1-6, with 7 bases fitting TRBD1. The CDR3 is 16 amino acids. Germline V gene lookup returns CDR1 MNHNY and CDR2 SVGAGI (reference sequence). Trimming removed 9 bases from V and 1 base from J; junction bases left unmatched: 9. CDR3 region: CASGGQPGSYNSPLHF. DNA of the CDR3: TGTGCCAGTGGGGGACAGCCAGGGTCCTATAATTCACCCCTCCACTTT.

The gene calls are TRBV11-2 and TRBJ1-1; no clear D gene. The CDR3 loop spans 15 amino acids. V gave up 4 bases and J gave up 3 bases, with 15 bases separating them. CDR1 and CDR2 from the germline V gene are SGHAT and FQNNGV. The CDR3: CASSYRVGQDTEAFF. CDR3 nucleotides: TGTGCCAGCAGCTATAGGGTGGGCCAGGACACTGAAGCTTTCTTT.

As to this clone: This likely came from a read error, as a far larger clone is one base away. Other DNA sequences in this sample translate to the same CDR3. V is TRBV7-2 and J is TRBJ2-7; D uncertain. The germline V gene has CDR1 SGHTA and CDR2 FQGNSA. V lost 1 base, J lost 4 bases, and 5 bases lay in between. The CDR3 has 12 amino acids. DNA of the CDR3: TGTGCCAGCAGCTTAGGTGTTTACGAGCAGTACTTC. This gives the protein CASSLGVYEQYF. The entire variable domain, with the rest obtained from reference TRBV7-2 and TRBJ2-7, is as follows: GAGVSQSPSNKVTEKGKDVELRCDPISGHTALYWYRQSLGQGLEFLIYFQGNSAPDKSGLPSDRFSAERTGGSVSTLTIQRTQQEDSAVYLCASSLGVYEQYFGPGTRLTVT.

The J gene is TRBJ2-1, the V gene TRBV4-3; 12 positions agree with TRBD2. CDR1 LGHNA and CDR2 YSLEER come from the germline V gene. This CDR3 region has 17 residues. Trimming at V came to 0 bases and at J to 4 bases, leaving 4 bases not matched to a gene. This chain's CDR3 is CASSQETSGSRYNEQFF. In nucleotides, the CDR3 is TGCGCCAGCAGCCAAGAGACTAGCGGGAGCAGGTACAATGAGCAGTTCTTC.

V and J are TRBV4-1 and TRBJ2-7; 8 positions agree with TRBD1. V lost 4 bases, J lost 6 bases, and 8 bases stayed unmatched. CDR1 is MGHRA and CDR2 is YSYEKL in the germline V gene. There are 14 residues in the CDR3. The CDR3 sequence is CASSRTTGASEQYF. The CDR3 DNA sequence: TGCGCCAGCAGCCGAACGACAGGGGCGAGCGAGCAGTACTTC.

The CDR3 reads CASGTDHTGELFF. The DNA of the CDR3 is TGTGCCAGTGGGACAGATCACACCGGGGAGCTGTTTTTT. V usage is TRBV19 and J usage is TRBJ2-2; 7 nucleotides line up with TRBD1. The V gene's germline CDR1 is LNHDA and CDR2 SQIVND (reference sequence). The CDR3 length is 13 residues. J was trimmed by 3 bases and V by 8 bases; bases with no gene match: 3.

V usage is TRBV2 and J usage is TRBJ2-1; 7 positions agree with TRBD2. The V gene end was trimmed by 9 bases and the J gene end by 5 bases; junction bases not matched to a gene: 22. From germline, CDR1 is SNHLY and CDR2 FYNNEI. There are 18 residues in the CDR3. The CDR3 loop reads CARTGKGLAGVSHNEQFF. Here the CDR3 DNA reads TGTGCCAGGACCGGTAAGGGCTTGGCGGGAGTTTCCCACAATGAGCAGTTCTTC.

A word on this clone: Within the sample, other DNA sequences also encode this same CDR3. This sequence joins TRBV5-1 and TRBJ2-7; D possibly corresponds to TRBD2 (5 bases). The CDR3 totals 13 residues. Germline V gives CDR1 SGHRS, CDR2 YFSETQ. Trimming took off 4 bases at V and 0 bases at J, with 8 bases between the two ends. In DNA, the CDR3 is TGCGCCAGCAGCCTCCGGGACTCCTACGAGCAGTACTTC. It translates to CASSLRDSYEQYF.

V and J are TRBV2 and TRBJ2-3; 7 bases align to TRBD1. Losses at the gene ends were 4 bases for V and 1 base for J; bases not matched to a gene: 11. The CDR3 contains 17 residues. The germline V gene has CDR1 SNHLY and CDR2 FYNNEI. The CDR3 loop is CASSGNLGQARTDTQYF. CDR3 coding DNA: TGTGCCAGCAGTGGGAACCTCGGACAGGCACGCACAGATACGCAGTATTTT.

The chain couples TRBV9 to TRBJ2-1; D is undetermined. V dropped 3 bases and J dropped 8 bases, with 21 bases sitting between them. CDR3 size: 16 residues. Germline V gives CDR1 SGDLS, CDR2 YYNGEE. The CDR3 sequence: CASSELTGGAADEQFF. CDR3 in DNA: TGTGCCAGCAGCGAGCTGACTGGCGGTGCGGCCGATGAGCAGTTCTTC.

The genes are TRBV19 and TRBJ1-6; no firm D call. CDR3 length: 13 residues. The germline V gene encodes CDR1 LNHDA and CDR2 SQIVND (reference sequence). Trimming stripped 1 base from V and 10 bases from J, with 8 bases between. The CDR3 region is CASSIGAGSPLHF. In DNA form, the CDR3 reads TGTGCCAGTAGTATAGGGGCTGGATCACCCCTCCACTTT.

Only one count was recorded for this clone. This chain links TRBV7-6 with TRBJ2-2; 11 nucleotides agree with TRBD2. The CDR3 totals 18 residues. CDR1 and CDR2 (germline): SGHVS, FNYEAQ. The ends lost 1 base at V and 2 bases at J; junction bases unmatched: 6. In DNA form, the CDR3 reads TGTGCCAGCAGCTTAGAGCTAGCGGGAGGCCCTAACACCGGGGAGCTGTTTTTT. It codes for CASSLELAGGPNTGELFF.

The table lists this clone with a count of one. CDR3 loop: CASSLPWTGEEYTEAFF. In DNA form, the CDR3 reads TGTGCCAGCAGCTTGCCTTGGACAGGAGAGGAGTACACTGAAGCTTTCTTT. The V and J genes are TRBV5-8 and TRBJ1-1; TRBD1 matches 7 bases. The CDR3 sequence is 17 residues long. Germline V gene sequence: CDR1 SGHTS, CDR2 YDEGEE. V was clipped by 1 base and J by 3 bases; unmatched bases: 12. Complete variable domain (other parts from reference TRBV5-8 and TRBJ1-1): EAGVTQSPTHLIKTRGQQATLRCSPISGHTSVYWYQQALGLGLQFLLWYDEGEERNRGNFPPRFSGRQFPNYSSELNVNALELEDSALYLCASSLPWTGEEYTEAFFGQGTRLTVV.

The chain employs TRBV4-1 and TRBJ2-7; 8 bases fit TRBD2. The CDR3 length is 18 residues. The germline gives CDR1 MGHRA, CDR2 YSYEKL. The V segment lost 3 bases and the J segment 1 base; nucleotides outside the gene matches: 14. The CDR3 protein is CASSQLLAVTPASYEQYF. In nucleotides, the CDR3 is TGCGCCAGCAGCCAGCTACTAGCGGTGACCCCAGCGTCCTACGAGCAGTACTTC.

This clone was recorded once. The rearrangement uses TRBV30 and TRBJ2-2; no definite D call. Germline V CDR1 and CDR2: GTSNPN, SVGIG (reference sequence). V was trimmed by 0 bases and J by 7 bases, leaving 21 bases between them. This CDR3 has 17 amino acids. This CDR3 is CAWSVGWFGVRSGELFF. The CDR3 DNA reads TGTGCCTGGAGTGTGGGGTGGTTTGGGGTGCGTAGCGGGGAGCTGTTTTTT.

As to this clone: At one of its ends the junction is not consistent with the germline gene, which may arise from a read error. The chain joins TRBV6-1 to TRBJ2-1; 9 nucleotides match TRBD2. This CDR3 comprises 15 residues. CDR1 is MNHNS, CDR2 SASEGT, per germline. The CDR3 DNA reads as TGTGCCAGCAGTGAACTAGCGGGAACCTACGATGAGCAGTTCTTC. Translating gives CASSELAGTYDEQFF.